These T cell receptor beta chains were read from a single sample in a study of T cell responses to AZD1222 COVID-19 vaccine. TCRdb's table, derived via immunoSEQ multiplex PCR, lists solely in-frame clones and lacks some. This sample has 120,000 to 150,000 clones; 88% occur once, and the top ten carry 5% to 5.5%. Sample: peripheral blood, taken 28 days after the second dose of the MenACWY control vaccine. The origin of the receptors is an adult who received the MenACWY meningococcal vaccine as a control. CDR3s include the opening cysteine and the closing phenylalanine or tryptophan. D genes are given only for firm matches. Clone size appears in some rows only: once, few, many, or a class for an expanded clone.

abundance,j_gene,len,d_gene,v_gene,CDR3nt,CDR3aa
-,TRBJ2-3,16,-,TRBV7-9,TGTGCCAGCAGCCCCCTGAAAACAGGATTCGCAGATACGCAGTATTTT,CASSPLKTGFADTQYF
-,TRBJ2-5,14,-,TRBV7-9,TGTGCCAGCAGCTTCCGCCGGGACCAAGAGACCCAGTACTTC,CASSFRRDQETQYF
-,TRBJ2-1,14,-,TRBV24-1,TGTGCCACCAGTGATTTGCGGGCTAACAATGAGCAGTTCTTC,CATSDLRANNEQFF
-,TRBJ2-5,13,-,TRBV12-3/TRBV12-4,TGTGCCAGCAGTTTGTTTAGCATCGAGACCCAGTACTTC,CASSLFSIETQYF
-,TRBJ1-1,14,-,TRBV19,TGTGCCAGTAGTAGGGTGGGGGGAATGACTGAAGCTTTCTTT,CASSRVGGMTEAFF
-,TRBJ1-1,13,-,TRBV11-2,TGTGCCAGCAGCTTAAGTCCGGGCACTGAAGCTTTCTTT,CASSLSPGTEAFF
-,TRBJ1-2,14,-,TRBV2,TGTGCCAGCTCGCGATCCAGCCAGGGTGATGGCTACACCTTC,CASSRSSQGDGYTF
once,TRBJ2-3,15,TRBD1,TRBV6-4,TGTGCCAGCAGTGACGGGACAGGGGGCACAGATACGCAGTATTTT,CASSDGTGGTDTQYF
-,TRBJ1-4,14,-,TRBV7-6,TGTGCCAGCAGCCAAAGCCAGTCTAATGAAAAACTGTTTTTT,CASSQSQSNEKLFF
-,TRBJ1-4,15,-,TRBV4-2,TGTGCCAGCAGTCGCAATGCAGGGACCAGTGAAAAACTGTTTTTT,CASSRNAGTSEKLFF